Following are 30 T cell receptor beta chains from one sample sequenced in a study of human T cells and chemical hapten exposure. TCRdb reprocessed the RACE reads via MiXCR and lists one record per CDR3 protein. The data contain around 180,000 distinct CDR3 sequences, approximately 31% of them singletons. Time point reported: pre-sensitization, week 0. Documented treatment: therapeutic diphenylcyclopropenone sensitization with weekly scalp DPC. The sequencing used whole blood, collected in connection with sensitization to the hapten diphenylcyclopropenone (DPC). The receptors were gathered from a woman under 40 with alopecia areata. Some clones in this sample may be carry-over from other donors' samples.

The rearrangement links TRBV29-1 to TRBJ1-1; D is undetermined. The germline gives CDR1 SQVTM, CDR2 ANQGSEA. The CDR3 is 12 amino acids. Trimming took off 3 bases at V and 6 bases at J, with 11 bases between the two ends. For the CDR3, the DNA is TGCAGCGTTGAGGTGGGTGGACCTGAAGCTTTCTTT. Its protein product is CSVEVGGPEAFF.

This clonotype came up a few times. This sequence joins TRBV6-2 or TRBV6-3 and TRBJ2-7, with D unclear. V lost 6 bases and J 4 bases, leaving 7 bases between the germline ends. Germline V CDR1 and CDR2: MNHEY, SVGEGT. The length of the CDR3 is 11 residues. The CDR3 nucleotides are TGTGCCAGCAGCCTACAATACGAGCAGTACTTC. It encodes CASSLQYEQYF.

The rearrangement links TRBV20-1 to TRBJ2-7; 9 positions agree with TRBD1. The CDR3 has 13 amino acids. After removal of 4 bases from V and 4 bases from J, the junction contained 5 bases not matched to a gene. From germline, CDR1 is DFQATT and CDR2 SNEGSKA (reference sequence). The CDR3 sequence is CSATDRGWYEQYF. CDR3 coding DNA: TGCAGTGCTACGGACAGGGGATGGTACGAGCAGTACTTC.

This chain uses TRBV4-2 with TRBJ2-7; maybe TRBD1 (5 bases). Germline CDR1 and CDR2: LGHNA and YNFKEQ. The germline V and J ends were trimmed by 1 base and 6 bases, with 16 bases remaining between them. The CDR3 has 15 amino acids. The CDR3, as DNA: TGTGCCAGCAGCCAAGGGGGCGTTGAAGGTATCGAGCAGTACTTC. Translation: CASSQGGVEGIEQYF.

This chain joins TRBV2 and TRBJ2-3; D uncertain. Germline V lookup: CDR1 SNHLY, CDR2 FYNNEI. V gave up 5 bases and J gave up 0 bases, with 9 bases separating them. This CDR3 region has 14 residues. The CDR3, as DNA: TGTGCCAGCAGTCTCTATACTAGCACAGATACGCAGTATTTT. It translates to CASSLYTSTDTQYF.

CDR3 region: CASSLSLAGDSYEQYF. The CDR3 DNA reads TGCGCCAGCAGCTTATCACTAGCGGGGGATTCCTACGAGCAGTACTTC. The chain has TRBV5-1 and TRBJ2-7; 11 positions agree with TRBD2. Germline V gene lookup returns CDR1 SGHRS and CDR2 YFSETQ. The length of the CDR3 is 16 residues. V gave up 2 bases and J gave up 1 base; unmatched junction bases: 5.

This sequence joins TRBV7-2 and TRBJ2-1; tentatively, D is TRBD2 (6 bases). V was pared by 3 bases and J by 2 bases, with 17 bases between. This CDR3 contains 17 residues. The germline CDR1 and CDR2 sequences are SGHTA and FQGNSA. The CDR3 DNA reads as TGTGCCAGCAGCTTGGTGAATGGGAGGAGACCCTACAATGAGCAGTTCTTC. It encodes CASSLVNGRRPYNEQFF.

Many counts were recorded for this clonotype. This chain connects TRBV20-1 to TRBJ2-2; D perhaps matches TRBD2 (7 bases). Germline assignment: CDR1 DFQATT and CDR2 SNEGSKA (reference sequence). Trimming pared 5 bases from V and 0 bases from J, leaving 16 bases between. The CDR3 contains 16 residues. CDR3 region: CSALGGPGTNTGELFF. CDR3 DNA sequence: TGCAGTGCTCTGGGGGGGCCAGGGACGAACACCGGGGAGCTGTTTTTT.

The rearrangement links TRBV29-1 to TRBJ1-3; no clear D. The V end was cut by 7 bases, the J end by 0 bases, with 10 bases between. The CDR3 length is 13 residues. CDR1 SQVTM and CDR2 ANQGSEA come from the germline V gene. CDR3 sequence (DNA): TGCAGCGCGTCCAACCCCTCTGGAAACACCATATATTTT. It yields the protein CSASNPSGNTIYF.

This rearrangement joins TRBV7-2 to TRBJ2-1; D is undetermined. The CDR3 has 13 residues. Per the germline V gene, CDR1 is SGHTA and CDR2 is FQGNSA. The V and J ends lost 6 bases and 6 bases respectively, with 12 bases between them. The CDR3 spells CASRKTLTNEQFF. The CDR3, as DNA: TGTGCCAGCAGAAAGACCCTTACCAATGAGCAGTTCTTC. Supplemented by reference TRBV7-2 and TRBJ2-1, the full variable domain reads GAGVSQSPSNKVTEKGKDVELRCDPISGHTALYWYRQSLGQGLEFLIYFQGNSAPDKSGLPSDRFSAERTGGSVSTLTIQRTQQEDSAVYLCASRKTLTNEQFFGPGTRLTVL.

The CDR3 coding sequence is TGTGCCAGCAGCCCCTCTATCAACTCTCTGGGGGGGGAGCAGTTCTTC. Residues: CASSPSINSLGGEQFF. The chain joins TRBV7-2 to TRBJ2-1; TRBD2 agrees at 7 bases. The germline gives CDR1 SGHTA, CDR2 FQGNSA. This CDR3 comprises 16 residues. V shed 5 bases, J shed 10 bases, and the junction held 17 bases outside the gene matches.

This chain links TRBV21-1 with TRBJ1-2; the DNA was not used to check the table's D call, TRBD1. TRBV21-1 is a known pseudogene. The CDR3 sequence is 14 residues long. The chain's CDR3 is CASSKGTGNYGYTF. Written as DNA, the CDR3 is TGTGCCAGCAGCAAAGGGACAGGGAACTATGGCTACACCTTC.

This clonotype was observed a handful of times. The chain carries TRBV6-2 or TRBV6-3 and TRBJ2-3; D is ambiguous. With 7 bases removed from V and 0 bases from J, the gap between germline ends came to 14 bases. From germline, CDR1 is MNHEY and CDR2 SVGEGT. The CDR3 has 15 amino acids. Written as DNA, the CDR3 is TGTGCCAGCACCGAAGCGAGAACGAGCACAGATACGCAGTATTTT. Translated, it gives CASTEARTSTDTQYF.

The table lists this clonotype with a few counts. The chain couples TRBV18 to TRBJ1-1; D may be TRBD1 (6 bases). The CDR3 sequence is 15 residues long. Germline V lookup: CDR1 KGHSH, CDR2 LQKENI. V was cut by 3 bases and J by 0 bases, with 11 bases left in between. CDR3 in DNA: TGTGCCAGCTCACCGCAGGGGCCCATGAACACTGAAGCTTTCTTT. This encodes CASSPQGPMNTEAFF. Drawing the rest from reference TRBV18 and TRBJ1-1, the complete variable domain is NAGVMQNPRHLVRRRGQEARLRCSPMKGHSHVYWYRQLPEEGLKFMVYLQKENIIDESGMPKERFSAEFPKEGPSILRIQQVVRGDSAAYFCASSPQGPMNTEAFFGQGTRLTVV.

The chain recombines TRBV6-1 with TRBJ2-7, with 9 bases identical to TRBD1. This CDR3 has 15 amino acids. The ends lost 1 base at V and 1 base at J; junction bases unmatched: 2. Germline CDR1 is MNHNS and CDR2 is SASEGT. CDR3 residues: CASSEVGTGSYEQYF. In DNA form, the CDR3 reads TGTGCCAGCAGTGAAGTCGGGACAGGGTCCTACGAGCAGTACTTC.

The chain is built from TRBV4-2 and TRBJ1-5, with a weak D call TRBD1 (5 bases). V lost 1 base and J lost 6, with 7 bases in between. Per the germline V gene, CDR1 is LGHNA and CDR2 is YNFKEQ. There are 13 residues in the CDR3. The CDR3 region has the DNA TGTGCCAGCAGCCAAGGGGGGAGTCAGCCCCAGCATTTT. Translating gives CASSQGGSQPQHF.

This clonotype was counted at least ten times. The chain employs TRBV5-5 and TRBJ1-1, with D unclear. Germline loops: CDR1 SGHKS, CDR2 YYEKEE (reference sequence). V was pared by 1 base and J by 1 base, with 8 bases between. CDR3 size: 14 residues. CDR3 nucleotides: TGTGCCAGCAGCTTGTCTGCAGGGAACACTGAAGCTTTCTTT. Its translation is CASSLSAGNTEAFF.

This chain joins TRBV6-2 or TRBV6-3 and TRBJ1-5, with D perhaps TRBD1 (6 bases). V was clipped by 2 bases and J by 2 bases, with 10 bases between them. Germline-derived CDR1 and CDR2 are MNHEY and SVGEGT. This CDR3 has 15 amino acids. The CDR3: CASSYNKGGNQPQHF. CDR3 nucleotides: TGTGCCAGCAGTTACAACAAGGGGGGCAATCAGCCCCAGCATTTT.

J is TRBJ1-5 and V is TRBV6-2 or TRBV6-3, with 8 bases identical to TRBD1. V trimming: 10 bases; J trimming: 1 base; junction bases outside the gene matches: 18. This CDR3 is 18 amino acids long. CDR1 MNHEY and CDR2 SVGEGT come from the germline V gene. The DNA of the CDR3 is TGTGCCACCGCGCAATACAACAACCGGGACAGGAGCAATCAGCCCCAGCATTTT. Translated: CATAQYNNRDRSNQPQHF.

This chain links TRBV6-5 with TRBJ2-2; no firm D call. The CDR3 has 14 residues. CDR1 MNHEY and CDR2 SVGAGI come from the germline V gene. V was pared by 7 bases and J by 4 bases, with 13 bases between. CDR3 loop: CASTRTQTTGELFF. CDR3 coding DNA: TGTGCCAGCACTCGAACCCAGACCACCGGGGAGCTGTTTTTT.

The chain links TRBV3-1 to TRBJ1-5; D not certain. Between the trimmed V and J ends, which lost 0 bases and 6 bases, there was a span of 9 bases. The CDR3 runs to 14 residues. The germline V gene has CDR1 LGHDT and CDR2 YNNKEL (reference sequence). The CDR3 nucleotides read TGTGCCAGCAGCCAAGATCAACAACGTCAGCCCCAGCATTTT. Protein sequence: CASSQDQQRQPQHF. The variable domain in full, completed from reference TRBV3-1 and TRBJ1-5, reads DTAVSQTPKYLVTQMGNDKSIKCEQNLGHDTMYWYKQDSKKFLKIMFSYNNKELIINETVPNRFSPKSPDKAHLNLHINSLELGDSAVYFCASSQDQQRQPQHFGDGTRLSIL.

The V gene is TRBV4-3, the J gene TRBJ2-2, with 9 nucleotides matching TRBD1. J gave up 5 bases and V 0 bases, and 4 bases lay outside the gene matches. The CDR3 is made up of 16 amino acids. Per germline, CDR1 LGHNA and CDR2 YSLEER. CDR3 sequence: CASSQDTGGLTGELFF. CDR3 nucleotide sequence: TGCGCCAGCAGCCAAGACACAGGGGGCCTGACCGGGGAGCTGTTTTTT.

The chain couples TRBV7-9 to TRBJ2-7; 7 bases are shared with TRBD1. There are 14 residues in the CDR3. Trimming removed 5 bases from V and 5 bases from J; junction bases left unmatched: 9. Germline loops: CDR1 SEHNR, CDR2 FQNEAQ (reference sequence). This chain's CDR3 is CASSTTGFPHEQYF. The CDR3 region has the DNA TGTGCCAGCAGCACGACAGGGTTCCCCCACGAGCAGTACTTC.

The genes are TRBV25-1 and TRBJ2-7, with D unclear. CDR3 length: 12 residues. The V and J ends lost 3 bases and 3 bases respectively, with 6 bases between them. Per the germline V gene, CDR1 is MGHDK and CDR2 is SYGVNS. CDR3 amino acids: CASSDLYYEQYF. CDR3 bases: TGTGCCAGCAGTGACCTATACTACGAGCAGTACTTC.

The J gene is TRBJ1-5, the V gene TRBV27, with D maybe TRBD1 (6 bases). This CDR3 region has 15 residues. CDR1 and CDR2 (germline): MNHEY, SMNVEV (reference sequence). V gave up 1 base and J gave up 4 bases, with 11 bases separating them. In DNA, the CDR3 is TGTGCCAGCAGTTTATTAGCAGGGGCTAATCAGCCCCAGCATTTT. Protein: CASSLLAGANQPQHF.

This clonotype has a handful of counts. This chain uses TRBV11-3 with TRBJ2-7, with TRBD1 matching over 7 bases. Germline lookup yields CDR1 SGHNT and CDR2 YENEEA. With 3 bases clipped from V and 7 bases from J, the junction kept 12 bases outside the gene matches. This CDR3 is built from 15 residues. Here the CDR3 DNA reads TGTGCCAGCAGCTTGTCGACAGGCTCAGGGGGAGAGCAGTACTTC. This translates into CASSLSTGSGGEQYF.

The chain has TRBV4-3 and TRBJ1-5; D is unresolved. Germline CDR1 LGHNA, CDR2 YSLEER. The CDR3 totals 15 residues. V was clipped by 2 bases and J by 9 bases, with 17 bases between them. CDR3 DNA sequence: TGCGCCAGCAGCCAAAGGCCGGGGAGAAGTTGGCCCCAGCATTTT. It yields the protein CASSQRPGRSWPQHF.

At least ten counts were recorded for this clonotype. The J gene is TRBJ2-1, the V gene TRBV6-2 or TRBV6-3; D is ambiguous. CDR1 is MNHEY, CDR2 SVGEGT, per germline. This CDR3 has 15 amino acids. The ends were cut back, 6 bases at V and 2 bases at J, with 14 bases in the middle. The CDR3 coding sequence is TGTGCCAGCAGCCCCTTGGGGTTCACCTACAATGAGCAGTTCTTC. Its protein is CASSPLGFTYNEQFF.

CDR3 DNA: TGTGCCAGCACCAAGGAACTAGCAATTTTCTTCTTC. Translating it yields CASTKELAIFFF. The gene calls are TRBV6-2 or TRBV6-3 and TRBJ2-1; a possible D gene is TRBD2 (6 bases). Germline CDR1 and CDR2: MNHEY and SVGEGT. This CDR3 spans 12 amino acids. V shed 7 bases and J shed 16 bases, with 20 bases lying between them.

This clonotype came up many times. The chain has TRBV10-3 and TRBJ1-5, with unresolved D. This CDR3 spans 12 amino acids. The ends were cut back, 2 bases at V and 6 bases at J, with 5 bases in the middle. Germline assignment: CDR1 ENHRY and CDR2 SYGVKD. The CDR3 loop reads CAISESGQPQHF. CDR3 nucleotides: TGTGCCATCAGTGAGAGTGGTCAGCCCCAGCATTTT.